Below, 29 T cell receptor beta chains from the same sample are listed, as sequenced in a study of T cells in Graves' hyperthyroidism and ophthalmopathy. There were TCR beta CDR3 regions amplified from RNA transcripts. TCR CDR3 underwent first-round RT-PCR with the HTBI primer set. Via MiXCR, TCRdb re-called the multiplex PCR reads, giving one row per CDR3 protein. The data hold around 340,000 distinct CDR3 sequences, with about 15% observed a single time. The sequenced sample was blood. The receptors here all came from a woman aged 25 to 39 with Graves' hyperthyroidism.

Ten or more counts support this clonotype. The chain combines TRBV7-9 with TRBJ1-2; D is ambiguous. Trimming cost V 4 bases and J 6 bases, with 6 bases left between them. This CDR3 is 11 amino acids long. Per germline, CDR1 SEHNR and CDR2 FQNEAQ (reference sequence). In nucleotides, the CDR3 is TGTGCCAGCAGCTCAACTGATGGCTACACCTTC. Its translation: CASSSTDGYTF.

This clonotype occurred a few times. J is TRBJ2-7 and V is TRBV3-1, with D perhaps TRBD1 (5 bases). The CDR3 sequence is 14 residues long. The germline CDR1 and CDR2 sequences are LGHDT and YNNKEL (reference sequence). Trimming removed 1 base at V and 1 base at J, with 8 bases between. CDR3 nucleotide sequence: TGTGCCAGCAGCCAAGGACAGTTATCCTACGAGCAGTACTTC. Residues: CASSQGQLSYEQYF.

The rearrangement uses TRBV3-1 and TRBJ2-7; the D is unclear. The CDR3 totals 13 residues. V was pared by 1 base and J by 5 bases, with 9 bases between. Germline lookup yields CDR1 LGHDT and CDR2 YNNKEL (reference sequence). The CDR3, as DNA: TGTGCCAGCAGCCAAGTAGGGCACAACGAGCAGTACTTC. This encodes CASSQVGHNEQYF.

This clonotype was counted ten times or more. V gene TRBV6-2 or TRBV6-3 combines with J gene TRBJ1-1, with D possibly TRBD1 on 5 matching bases. Between the trimmed V and J ends, which lost 6 bases and 1 base, there was a span of 9 bases. This CDR3 contains 13 residues. The germline CDR1 and CDR2 sequences are MNHEY and SVGEGT. The CDR3 is CASRGPWNTEAFF. As DNA, the CDR3 is TGTGCCAGCAGGGGACCGTGGAACACTGAAGCTTTCTTT.

This clonotype was seen a few times. V and J are TRBV6-1 and TRBJ2-5; D gene unclear. Germline V gene sequence: CDR1 MNHNS, CDR2 SASEGT. This CDR3 has 16 amino acids. V was shortened by 6 bases and J by 3 bases, with 20 bases between the two germline ends. CDR3 in amino acids: CASSNEVSGPKETQYF. Written as DNA, the CDR3 is TGTGCCAGCAGCAACGAGGTATCTGGGCCGAAAGAGACCCAGTACTTC.

The rearrangement links TRBV27 to TRBJ2-7; tentatively, D is TRBD2 (5 bases). Trimming stripped 5 bases from V and 0 bases from J, with 11 bases between. Germline lookup yields CDR1 MNHEY and CDR2 SMNVEV (reference sequence). The CDR3 length is 14 residues. The CDR3 region has the DNA TGTGCCAGCAGTGGAGCGGTTAGCTCCTACGAGCAGTACTTC. Its translation is CASSGAVSSYEQYF.

This clonotype has just a few counts. V and J are TRBV6-2 or TRBV6-3 and TRBJ2-7; weak D call: TRBD2 (6 bases). Germline CDR1 reads MNHEY; CDR2 reads SVGEGT. Trimming removed 3 bases at V and 3 bases at J, with 24 bases between. This CDR3 is 18 amino acids long. In DNA form, the CDR3 reads TGTGCCAGCAGTTATGACAGTCGAACGTGGAGGGACTTCTACGAGCAGTACTTC. It yields the protein CASSYDSRTWRDFYEQYF.

This clonotype was recorded many times. The gene calls are TRBV19 and TRBJ1-5; 7 nucleotides line up with TRBD1. J was trimmed by 3 bases and V by 2 bases; bases with no gene match: 4. This CDR3 has 15 residues. Looked up from germline, CDR1 is LNHDA and CDR2 is SQIVND (reference sequence). CDR3 in DNA: TGTGCCAGTAGTATAAGGGGACAGAACAATCAGCCCCAGCATTTT. This encodes CASSIRGQNNQPQHF.

This clonotype was observed many times. The rearrangement uses TRBV19 and TRBJ1-4, with a tentative D call TRBD1 (6 bases). Germline assignment: CDR1 LNHDA and CDR2 SQIVND (reference sequence). The CDR3 extends over 15 amino acids. Trimming left V 3 bases short and J 7 bases short, with 15 bases between. The CDR3 protein is CASSIPTGDREKLFF. DNA for the CDR3: TGTGCCAGTAGTATCCCGACAGGCGATCGTGAAAAACTGTTTTTT. The complete variable domain, with remaining parts taken from reference TRBV19 and TRBJ1-4, reads DGGITQSPKYLFRKEGQNVTLSCEQNLNHDAMYWYRQDPGQGLRLIYYSQIVNDFQKGDIAEGYSVSREKKESFPLTVTSAQKNPTAFYLCASSIPTGDREKLFFGSGTQLSVL.

This clonotype showed up many times. This sequence joins TRBV28 and TRBJ2-7; maybe TRBD2 (6 bases). The V gene's germline CDR1 is MDHEN and CDR2 SYDVKM. The length of the CDR3 is 17 residues. Deletions cut 3 bases from V and 3 bases from J, with 21 bases between. CDR3 loop: CASSLVIWGGTGYEQYF. CDR3 bases: TGTGCCAGCAGTTTGGTGATCTGGGGCGGGACGGGCTACGAGCAGTACTTC.

This clonotype turned up a few times. The chain is built from TRBV7-2 and TRBJ2-1; 7 positions agree with TRBD2. The CDR3 is 16 residues long. Unmatched junction bases numbered 6, after V lost 1 base and J lost 3 bases. Germline lookup yields CDR1 SGHTA and CDR2 FQGNSA. DNA for the CDR3: TGTGCCAGCAGCTTAGAACTAGCGAGCTTCTACAATGAGCAGTTCTTC. Protein sequence: CASSLELASFYNEQFF.

In regard to this clonotype: This sequence may be a read error, since a much larger clone differs from it by one base. The chain has TRBV3-1 and TRBJ2-1; no definite D call. The CDR3 extends over 15 amino acids. Germline V gene lookup returns CDR1 LGHDT and CDR2 YNNKEL (reference sequence). The CDR3 here is CVSSQDVMPIDEQFF. The CDR3 DNA reads TGTGTCAGCAGCCAGGACGTCATGCCCATAGATGAGCAGTTCTTC.

This clonotype was picked up many times. The V and J genes are TRBV12-3 or TRBV12-4 and TRBJ1-6; 9 bases map to TRBD1. J lost 6 bases, V lost 6 bases, and 12 bases had no gene match. CDR3 length: 17 residues. The CDR3 sequence: CASSYTGGTGINSPLHF. CDR3 nucleotide sequence: TGTGCCAGCAGCTACACCGGAGGGACAGGGATTAATTCACCCCTCCACTTT.

This clonotype was seen many times. This chain connects TRBV28 to TRBJ1-5; D possibly corresponds to TRBD1 (5 bases). Looked up from germline, CDR1 is MDHEN and CDR2 is SYDVKM. V lost 3 bases and J 3 bases, leaving 9 bases between the germline ends. This CDR3 has 14 amino acids. CDR3 protein: CASSFPGHNQPQHF. CDR3 sequence (DNA): TGTGCCAGCAGTTTCCCAGGGCACAATCAGCCCCAGCATTTT.

The sample holds many counts of this clonotype. J is TRBJ2-2 and V is TRBV7-2; no reliable D call. CDR1 is SGHTA and CDR2 is FQGNSA in the germline V gene. V lost 1 base and J lost 5, with 8 bases in between. This CDR3 is 14 amino acids long. This CDR3 reads CASSLDMGTGELFF. The CDR3 nucleotides are TGTGCCAGCAGCTTAGATATGGGAACCGGGGAGCTGTTTTTT. Looking up the rest from reference TRBV7-2 and TRBJ2-2 gives the full variable domain: GAGVSQSPSNKVTEKGKDVELRCDPISGHTALYWYRQSLGQGLEFLIYFQGNSAPDKSGLPSDRFSAERTGGSVSTLTIQRTQQEDSAVYLCASSLDMGTGELFFGEGSRLTVL.

In its sample, this clonotype was seen many times. A junction boundary mismatches the germline segment, possibly from a read error. This chain links TRBV6-1 with TRBJ2-5, with a possible D match to TRBD2 (5 bases). CDR1 and CDR2 from the germline V gene are MNHNS and SASEGT. The CDR3 extends over 12 amino acids. CDR3 DNA sequence: TGTGCCAGCGGTGAGGGTGGAGAGACCCAGTACTTC. This gives the protein CASGEGGETQYF.

This clonotype turned up a few times. This may come from a read error, since a much larger clone is one base off. The chain has TRBV28 and TRBJ1-1; no reliable D call. CDR3 length equals 13 residues. Germline values: CDR1 MDHEN, CDR2 SYDVKM. The CDR3, as DNA: TGTGCCAGCGACCCCGGACGGAACACTGAAGCTTCCTTT. Translated: CASDPGRNTEASF.

In its sample, this clonotype was seen a few times. The chain uses TRBV27 and TRBJ1-4, with D perhaps TRBD1 (6 bases). In germline, CDR1 is MNHEY, CDR2 SMNVEV (reference sequence). Trimming took 6 bases from V and 8 from J, leaving 19 bases between them. This CDR3 contains 15 residues. The DNA of the CDR3 is TGTGCCAGCAGCGCCCGACGGGGGGCCGGGGAAAAACTGTTTTTT. Protein product: CASSARRGAGEKLFF. Supplemented by reference TRBV27 and TRBJ1-4, the full variable domain reads EAQVTQNPRYLITVTGKKLTVTCSQNMNHEYMSWYRQDPGLGLRQIYYSMNVEVTDKGDVPEGYKVSRKEKRNFPLILESPSPNQTSLYFCASSARRGAGEKLFFGSGTQLSVL.

This clonotype was counted at least ten times. V is TRBV6-1 and J is TRBJ2-1; no definite D call. V was clipped by 8 bases and J by 0 bases, with 8 bases between them. The CDR3 extends over 13 amino acids. In germline, CDR1 is MNHNS, CDR2 SASEGT. CDR3 sequence (DNA): TGTGCCAGCTCACGAAGCTCCTACAATGAGCAGTTCTTC. Its protein product is CASSRSSYNEQFF.

The sample holds a few counts of this clonotype. The chain has TRBV9 and TRBJ2-5; 7 bases agree with TRBD2. The ends lost 3 bases at V and 2 bases at J; junction bases unmatched: 4. CDR1 SGDLS and CDR2 YYNGEE come from the germline V gene. The CDR3 extends over 14 amino acids. The chain's CDR3 is CASSGRAGQETQYF. The CDR3 DNA sequence: TGTGCCAGCAGCGGAAGAGCGGGACAAGAGACCCAGTACTTC.

The rearrangement uses TRBV7-9 and TRBJ1-3; a weak D match, TRBD1 (5 bases). Trimming left V 4 bases short and J 6 bases short, with 13 bases between. This CDR3 is built from 14 residues. The germline V gene has CDR1 SEHNR and CDR2 FQNEAQ (reference sequence). CDR3 in DNA: TGTGCCAGCAGCTGGGGGGGACGCGAAAACACCATATATTTT. It translates to CASSWGGRENTIYF. Drawing the rest from reference TRBV7-9 and TRBJ1-3, the complete variable domain is DTGVSQNPRHKITKRGQNVTFRCDPISEHNRLYWYRQTLGQGPEFLTYFQNEAQLEKSRLLSDRFSAERPKGSFSTLEIQRTEQGDSAMYLCASSWGGRENTIYFGEGSWLTVV.

This clonotype appeared many times. V gene TRBV3-1 combines with J gene TRBJ2-1; 8 positions agree with TRBD2. The CDR3 contains 14 residues. V lost 1 base, J lost 6 bases, and 2 bases stayed unmatched. CDR1 and CDR2 (germline): LGHDT, YNNKEL (reference sequence). Here the CDR3 reads CASSQGGLVNEQFF. The CDR3 DNA follows: TGTGCCAGCAGCCAAGGGGGACTAGTCAATGAGCAGTTCTTC.

The sample holds a few counts of this clonotype. The rearrangement links TRBV2 to TRBJ1-1; D is unclear. This CDR3 is built from 12 residues. Trimming stripped 3 bases from V and 3 bases from J, with 5 bases between. Germline V gene lookup returns CDR1 SNHLY and CDR2 FYNNEI. CDR3: CASSDLYTEAFF. The CDR3 coding sequence is TGTGCCAGCAGTGATCTGTACACTGAAGCTTTCTTT.

With regard to this clonotype: A much more abundant neighbour one base away suggests this may be a read error. This chain uses TRBV6-1 with TRBJ1-4, with D possibly being TRBD1 (6 bases). CDR1 and CDR2 from the germline V gene are MNHNS and SASEGT. This CDR3 contains 14 residues. The CDR3 spells CASSEGTAREKRFF. In DNA form, the CDR3 reads TGTGCCAGCAGTGAAGGGACAGCGCGCGAAAAACGGTTTTTT.

This clonotype was observed at least ten times. The chain recombines TRBV3-1 with TRBJ1-1; 10 bases agree with TRBD1. Germline V gene lookup returns CDR1 LGHDT and CDR2 YNNKEL (reference sequence). With V trimmed by 4 bases and J by 4 bases, 12 bases remained unmatched. CDR3 size: 17 residues. This CDR3 is CASSPRGRRTGGTEAFF. DNA for the CDR3: TGTGCCAGCAGCCCAAGGGGAAGAAGGACAGGGGGCACTGAAGCTTTCTTT.

This clonotype has just a few counts. The J gene is TRBJ2-1, the V gene TRBV30; D not certain. Between the trimmed V and J ends, which lost 5 bases and 6 bases, there was a span of 11 bases. The CDR3 contains 12 residues. The germline CDR1 and CDR2 sequences are GTSNPN and SVGIG (reference sequence). Written as DNA, the CDR3 is TGTGCCTGGGGTTGGCTAACCAATGAGCAGTTCTTC. It translates to CAWGWLTNEQFF.

There are many counts of this clonotype. V usage is TRBV7-9 and J usage is TRBJ1-5; TRBD1 might be the D (5 bases). CDR1 is SEHNR, CDR2 FQNEAQ, per germline (reference sequence). CDR3 size: 14 residues. The V and J ends lost 1 base and 2 bases respectively, with 6 bases between them. The CDR3 DNA reads as TGTGCCAGCAGCTTAGAACAGGGCAATCAGCCCCAGCATTTT. This codes for CASSLEQGNQPQHF.

This clonotype was counted a few times. The chain couples TRBV6-2 or TRBV6-3 to TRBJ2-3; D not certain. Germline CDR1 reads MNHEY; CDR2 reads SVGEGT. The V end lost 8 bases, the J end lost 2 bases, and 14 bases lay between the germline ends. This CDR3 has 14 amino acids. DNA of the CDR3: TGTGCCAGCGGTCGGTCGATACTCACAGATACGCAGTATTTT. Translating it yields CASGRSILTDTQYF.

This clonotype was observed many times. For the CDR3, the DNA is TGTGCCAGCAGATTGACAGAGAACACCGGGGAGCTGTTTTTT. Protein product: CASRLTENTGELFF. The chain combines TRBV11-3 with TRBJ2-2; possible D gene TRBD1, 5 bases. Per germline, CDR1 SGHNT and CDR2 YENEEA. The CDR3 consists of 14 residues. V lost 6 bases and J 1 base, leaving 9 bases between the germline ends.